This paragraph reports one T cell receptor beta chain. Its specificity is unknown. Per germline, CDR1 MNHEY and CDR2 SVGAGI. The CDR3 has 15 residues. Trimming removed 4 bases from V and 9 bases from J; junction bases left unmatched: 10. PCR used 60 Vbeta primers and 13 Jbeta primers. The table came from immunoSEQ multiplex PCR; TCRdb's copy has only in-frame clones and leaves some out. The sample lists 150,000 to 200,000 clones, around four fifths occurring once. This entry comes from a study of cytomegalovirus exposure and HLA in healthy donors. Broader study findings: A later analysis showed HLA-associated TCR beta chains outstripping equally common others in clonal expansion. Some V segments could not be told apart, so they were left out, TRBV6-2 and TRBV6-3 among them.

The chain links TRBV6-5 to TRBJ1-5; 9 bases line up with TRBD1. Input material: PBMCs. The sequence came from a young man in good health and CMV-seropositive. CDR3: CASSSPPGQGPPQHF. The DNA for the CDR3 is TGTGCCAGCAGTTCACCCCCGGGACAGGGACCGCCCCAGCATTTT.